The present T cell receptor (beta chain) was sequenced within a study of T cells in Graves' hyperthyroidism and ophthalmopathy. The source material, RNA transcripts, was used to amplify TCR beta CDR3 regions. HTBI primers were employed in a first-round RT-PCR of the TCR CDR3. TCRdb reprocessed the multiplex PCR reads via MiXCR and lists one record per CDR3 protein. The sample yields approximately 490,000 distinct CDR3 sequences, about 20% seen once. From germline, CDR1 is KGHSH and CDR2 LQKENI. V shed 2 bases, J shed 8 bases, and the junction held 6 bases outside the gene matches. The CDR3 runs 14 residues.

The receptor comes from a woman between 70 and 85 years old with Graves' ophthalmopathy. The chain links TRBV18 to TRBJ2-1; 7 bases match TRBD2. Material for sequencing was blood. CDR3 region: CASSPGARGDEQFF. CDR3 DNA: TGTGCCAGCTCACCAGGGGCCCGGGGGGATGAGCAGTTCTTC.